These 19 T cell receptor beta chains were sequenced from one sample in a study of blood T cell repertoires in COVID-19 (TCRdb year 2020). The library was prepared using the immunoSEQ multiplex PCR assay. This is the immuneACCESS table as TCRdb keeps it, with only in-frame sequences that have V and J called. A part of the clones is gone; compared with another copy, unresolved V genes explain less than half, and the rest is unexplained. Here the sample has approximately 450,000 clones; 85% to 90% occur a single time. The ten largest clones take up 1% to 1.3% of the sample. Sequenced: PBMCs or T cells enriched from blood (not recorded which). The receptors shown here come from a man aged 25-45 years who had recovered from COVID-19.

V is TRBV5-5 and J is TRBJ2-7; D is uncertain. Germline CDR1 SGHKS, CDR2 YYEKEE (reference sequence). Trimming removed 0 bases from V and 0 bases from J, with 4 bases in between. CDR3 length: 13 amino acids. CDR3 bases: TGTGCCAGCAGCTTGGCTTTCTCCTACGAGCAGTACTTC. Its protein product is CASSLAFSYEQYF. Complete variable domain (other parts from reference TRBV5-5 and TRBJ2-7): DAGVTQSPTHLIKTRGQQVTLRCSPISGHKSVSWYQQVLGQGPQFIFQYYEKEERGRGNFPDRFSARQFPNYSSELNVNALLLGDSALYLCASSLAFSYEQYFGPGTRLTVT.

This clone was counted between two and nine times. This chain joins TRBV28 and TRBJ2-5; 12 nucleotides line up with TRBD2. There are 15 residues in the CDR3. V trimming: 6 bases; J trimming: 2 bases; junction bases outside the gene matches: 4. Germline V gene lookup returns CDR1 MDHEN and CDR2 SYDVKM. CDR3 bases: TGTGCCAGCAGAAGACTAGCGGGAGAACAAGAGACCCAGTACTTC. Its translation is CASRRLAGEQETQYF.

The CDR3: CASSSIAHEADTQYF. CDR3 sequence (DNA): TGTGCCAGCAGCTCCATAGCGCACGAGGCAGATACGCAGTATTTT. V gene TRBV7-2 combines with J gene TRBJ2-3; a weak D match, TRBD2 (5 bases). The germline CDR1 and CDR2 sequences are SGHTA and FQGNSA. The CDR3 totals 15 residues. The V end lost 4 bases, the J end lost 4 bases, and 15 bases lay between the germline ends.

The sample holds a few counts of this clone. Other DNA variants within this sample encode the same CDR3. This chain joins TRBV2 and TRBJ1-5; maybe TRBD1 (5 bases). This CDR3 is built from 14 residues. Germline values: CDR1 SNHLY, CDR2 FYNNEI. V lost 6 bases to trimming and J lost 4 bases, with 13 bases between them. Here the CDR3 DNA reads TGTGCCAGCAGCCAAGACAGTTCAAATCAGCCCCAGCATTTT. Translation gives CASSQDSSNQPQHF.

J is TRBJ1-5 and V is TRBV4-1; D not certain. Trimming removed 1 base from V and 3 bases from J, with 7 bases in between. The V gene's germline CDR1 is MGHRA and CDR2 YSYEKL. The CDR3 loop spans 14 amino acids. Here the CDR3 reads CASSQGQVNQPQHF. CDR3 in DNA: TGCGCCAGCAGCCAAGGGCAAGTCAATCAGCCCCAGCATTTT.

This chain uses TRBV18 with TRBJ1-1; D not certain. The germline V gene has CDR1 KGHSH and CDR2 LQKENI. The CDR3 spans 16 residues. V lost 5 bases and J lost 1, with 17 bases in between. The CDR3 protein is CASSTTGRSGNTEAFF. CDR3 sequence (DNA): TGTGCCAGCTCAACAACCGGGAGGAGTGGGAACACTGAAGCTTTCTTT. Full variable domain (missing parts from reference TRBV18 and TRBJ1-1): NAGVMQNPRHLVRRRGQEARLRCSPMKGHSHVYWYRQLPEEGLKFMVYLQKENIIDESGMPKERFSAEFPKEGPSILRIQQVVRGDSAAYFCASSTTGRSGNTEAFFGQGTRLTVV.

CDR3 region: CASSSSGWEVRSYEQYF. The CDR3 DNA is TGTGCCAGCAGTTCTAGTGGGTGGGAGGTTCGGAGCTACGAGCAGTACTTC. The genes are TRBV28 and TRBJ2-7; a weak D match, TRBD2 (6 bases). This CDR3 has 17 residues. Trimming shortened V by 4 bases and J by 3 bases, and 22 bases separated the two germline ends. CDR1 and CDR2 (germline): MDHEN, SYDVKM.

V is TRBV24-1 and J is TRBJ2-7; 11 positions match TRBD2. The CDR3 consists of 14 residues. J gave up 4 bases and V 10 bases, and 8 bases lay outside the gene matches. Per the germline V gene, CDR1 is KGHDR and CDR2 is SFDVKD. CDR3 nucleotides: TGTGCCACTAGTAGTAGCGGGAGGGAATACGAGCAGTACTTC. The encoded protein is CATSSSGREYEQYF.

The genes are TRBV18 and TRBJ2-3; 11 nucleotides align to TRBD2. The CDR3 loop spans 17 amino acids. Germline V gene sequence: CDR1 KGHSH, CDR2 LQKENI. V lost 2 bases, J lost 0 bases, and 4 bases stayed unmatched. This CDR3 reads CASSPSTSGSSTDTQYF. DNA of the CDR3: TGTGCCAGCTCACCATCAACTAGCGGGAGTAGCACAGATACGCAGTATTTT.

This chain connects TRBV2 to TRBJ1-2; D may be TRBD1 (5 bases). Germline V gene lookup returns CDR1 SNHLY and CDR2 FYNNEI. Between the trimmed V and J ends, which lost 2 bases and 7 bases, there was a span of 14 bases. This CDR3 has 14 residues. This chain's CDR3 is CASSEQGSLGGYTF. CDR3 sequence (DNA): TGTGCCAGCAGTGAACAGGGTTCCCTGGGTGGCTACACCTTC. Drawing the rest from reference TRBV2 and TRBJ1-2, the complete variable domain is EPEVTQTPSHQVTQMGQEVILRCVPISNHLYFYWYRQILGQKVEFLVSFYNNEISEKSEIFDDQFSVERPDGSNFTLKIRSTKLEDSAMYFCASSEQGSLGGYTFGSGTRLTVV.

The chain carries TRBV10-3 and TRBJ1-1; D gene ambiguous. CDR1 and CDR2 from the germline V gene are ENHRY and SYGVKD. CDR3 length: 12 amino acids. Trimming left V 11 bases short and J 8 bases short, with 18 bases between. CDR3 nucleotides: TGTGCCGTACAGAGGGATAGCCAGGAAGCTTTCTTT. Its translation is CAVQRDSQEAFF.

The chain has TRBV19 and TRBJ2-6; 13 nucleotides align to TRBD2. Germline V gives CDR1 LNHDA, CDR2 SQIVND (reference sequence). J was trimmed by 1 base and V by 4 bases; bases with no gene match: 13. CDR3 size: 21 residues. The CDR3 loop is CASSKPLLAGGPRSGANVLTF. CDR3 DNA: TGTGCCAGTAGTAAACCGCTACTAGCGGGAGGGCCGAGGTCTGGGGCCAACGTCCTGACTTTC.

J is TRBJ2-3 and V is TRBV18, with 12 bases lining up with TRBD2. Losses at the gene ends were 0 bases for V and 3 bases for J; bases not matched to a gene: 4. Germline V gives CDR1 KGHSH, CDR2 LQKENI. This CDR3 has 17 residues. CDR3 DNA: TGTGCCAGCTCACCACCGAGCACTAGCGGGAGGACAGATACGCAGTATTTT. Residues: CASSPPSTSGRTDTQYF.

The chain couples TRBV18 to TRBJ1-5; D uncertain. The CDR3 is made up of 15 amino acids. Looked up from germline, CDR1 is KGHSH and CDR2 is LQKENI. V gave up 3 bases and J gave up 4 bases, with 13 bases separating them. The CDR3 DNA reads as TGTGCCAGCTCACCTGCGGGCTTGGAGAATCAGCCCCAGCATTTT. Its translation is CASSPAGLENQPQHF. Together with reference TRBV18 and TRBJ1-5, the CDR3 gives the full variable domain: NAGVMQNPRHLVRRRGQEARLRCSPMKGHSHVYWYRQLPEEGLKFMVYLQKENIIDESGMPKERFSAEFPKEGPSILRIQQVVRGDSAAYFCASSPAGLENQPQHFGDGTRLSIL.

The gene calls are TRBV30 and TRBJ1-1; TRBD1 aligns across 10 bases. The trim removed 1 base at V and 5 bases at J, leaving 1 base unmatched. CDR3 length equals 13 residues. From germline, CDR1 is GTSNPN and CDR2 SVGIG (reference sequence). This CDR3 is CAWSGQGATEAFF. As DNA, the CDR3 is TGTGCCTGGAGTGGACAGGGGGCGACTGAAGCTTTCTTT.

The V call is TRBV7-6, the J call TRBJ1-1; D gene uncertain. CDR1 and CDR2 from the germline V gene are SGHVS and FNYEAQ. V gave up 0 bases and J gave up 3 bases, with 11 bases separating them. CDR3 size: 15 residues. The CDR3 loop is CASSLAGRLDTEAFF. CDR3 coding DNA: TGTGCCAGCAGCTTAGCCGGTCGGCTAGACACTGAAGCTTTCTTT.

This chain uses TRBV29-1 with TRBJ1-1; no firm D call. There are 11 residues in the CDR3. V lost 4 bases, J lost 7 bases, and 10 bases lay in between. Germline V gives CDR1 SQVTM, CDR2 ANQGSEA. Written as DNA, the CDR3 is TGCAGCGTTGTTGGGCGCCTTGAAGCTTTCTTT. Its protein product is CSVVGRLEAFF.

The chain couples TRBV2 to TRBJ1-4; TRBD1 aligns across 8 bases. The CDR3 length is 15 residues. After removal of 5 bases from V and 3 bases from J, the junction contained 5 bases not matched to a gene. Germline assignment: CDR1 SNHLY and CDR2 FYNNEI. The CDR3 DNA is TGTGCCAGCAGTATACAGGGGGTTGCTAATGAAAAACTGTTTTTT. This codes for CASSIQGVANEKLFF.

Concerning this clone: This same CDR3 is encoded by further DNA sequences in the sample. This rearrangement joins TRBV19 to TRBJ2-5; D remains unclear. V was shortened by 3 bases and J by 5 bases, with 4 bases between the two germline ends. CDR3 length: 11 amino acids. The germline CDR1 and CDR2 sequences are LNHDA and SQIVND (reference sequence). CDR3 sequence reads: CASSIRETQYF. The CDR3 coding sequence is TGTGCCAGTAGTATCCGGGAGACCCAGTACTTC.